The sequence of this T cell receptor (beta chain) was determined in a study of CD8 T cells in Susac syndrome. Germline CDR1 and CDR2: MNHEY and SMNVEV (reference sequence). V was pared by 2 bases and J by 1 base, with 5 bases of the junction left unmatched. The CDR3 is 15 residues long. TCR beta sequences were obtained from blood CD8+ and CD4+ T cells. FACS was used to enrich TEMRA cells, whereas the CD8+ and CD4+ T cells were obtained by negative isolation. RNA amounts of roughly 0.5 to 1 ug underwent reverse transcription with random hexamers. Multiplex PCR with immunoSEQ amplified the TCR beta CDR3 across 54 Vbeta and 13 Jbeta. TCRdb recomputed calls from the immunoSEQ multiplex PCR reads with MiXCR, one row per CDR3 protein. The data show 350,000 to 550,000 distinct CDR3 sequences, 75% to 90% seen once.

This clonotype was sampled from a human donor with multiple sclerosis. The V and J genes are TRBV27 and TRBJ2-7; 7 bases are a match to TRBD2. Source material: CD8+ T cells from PBMCs. The chain's CDR3 is CASSLGASGSYEQYF. CDR3 bases: TGTGCCAGCAGTTTAGGGGCTAGCGGTTCCTACGAGCAGTACTTC.